Below, one T cell receptor (beta chain) is given with its context. The antigen is unknown. This entry is derived from a study of T cell repertoires in cytomegalovirus infection. TCRdb independently ran MiXCR on the reads; one entry per CDR3 protein. This table has 300,000 to 400,000 distinct CDR3 sequences, over 7.5% appearing once. Trimming removed 6 bases from V and 9 bases from J, with 15 bases in between. This CDR3 contains 12 residues. Per the germline V gene, CDR1 is DFQATT and CDR2 is SNEGSKA (reference sequence). Study findings and constraints: Pooled public TCR beta family frequency picked out CMV carriers with the relevant HLA.

Sequencing was done on a sample of PBMCs. The receptor comes from a human donor in good health (CMV status not recorded). Some clones in this sample may be carry-over from other donors' samples. The rearrangement joins TRBV20-1 to TRBJ2-1, with D perhaps matching TRBD2 (5 bases). The CDR3, as DNA: TGCAGTGCCCCCAAGGCGGGCGGTGAGCAGTTCTTC. Protein: CSAPKAGGEQFF.